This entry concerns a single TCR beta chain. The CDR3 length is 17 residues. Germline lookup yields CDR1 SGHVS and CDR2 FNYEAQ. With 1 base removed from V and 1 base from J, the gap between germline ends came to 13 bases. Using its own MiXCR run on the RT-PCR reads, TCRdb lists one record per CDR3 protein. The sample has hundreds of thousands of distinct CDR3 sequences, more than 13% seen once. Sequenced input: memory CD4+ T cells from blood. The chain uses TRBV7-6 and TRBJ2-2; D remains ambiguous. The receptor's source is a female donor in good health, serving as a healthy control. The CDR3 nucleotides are TGTGCCAGCAGCTTAGACCTTCCGGTTTGGAACACCGGGGAGCTGTTTTTT. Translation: CASSLDLPVWNTGELFF. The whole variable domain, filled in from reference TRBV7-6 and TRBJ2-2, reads GAGVSQSPRYKVTKRGQDVALRCDPISGHVSLYWYRQALGQGPEFLTYFNYEAQQDKSGLPNDRFSAERPEGSISTLTIQRTEQRDSAMYRCASSLDLPVWNTGELFFGEGSRLTVL.